This T cell receptor beta chain comes out of a study of PD-1 blockade in classical Hodgkin lymphoma. Generated by immunoSEQ multiplex PCR, the TCRdb table keeps only in-frame clones and is missing some. The sample includes roughly 90,000 clones, 65% to 85% of them seen just once. About this clone itself: Its specificity is not known.

General study findings and limits: By cycle point C4D1, TCR diversity had risen significantly in CD4+ cells (but not CD8+ cells).

After removal of 4 bases from V and 6 bases from J, the junction contained 10 bases not matched to a gene. This CDR3 comprises 16 residues. Germline V gene lookup returns CDR1 KGHSH and CDR2 LQKENI. Time point here: cycle 4 day 1 (C4D1), after less than 7 weeks of nivolumab. Every single patient, without exception, relapsed after autologous stem cell transplantation, and brentuximab vedotin exposure varied. The sample here was peripheral blood mononuclear cells (PBMCs), taken before the fourth cycle of nivolumab. This TCR was recovered from a human donor with classical Hodgkin lymphoma. The chain links TRBV18 to TRBJ1-5; the match to TRBD1 covers 9 bases. In DNA form, the CDR3 reads TGTGCCAGCTCACTCGGGACAGGGTCGGTGCGTCAGCCCCAGCATTTT. Translated: CASSLGTGSVRQPQHF.